The clone carrying this T cell receptor (beta chain) occurred many times. TCRdb re-called the 5' RACE reads with MiXCR, one entry per CDR3 protein. The data hold some 110,000 distinct CDR3 sequences, with approximately 7% observed a single time. The CDR3 consists of 13 residues. Trimming cost V 6 bases and J 5 bases, with 11 bases left between them. Germline V lookup: CDR1 SNHLY, CDR2 FYNNEI. This record belongs to a study of T cells after yellow fever vaccination. The chain uses TRBV2 and TRBJ2-1; D call uncertain. This sample comprised CD4+ T cells sorted from PBMCs, obtained 10 days after the first yellow fever vaccination. This TCR was sampled from a young man who received the YFV17D yellow fever vaccine. The CDR3 is CASSSTPDNEQFF. CDR3 bases: TGTGCCAGCAGCTCCACCCCGGACAATGAGCAGTTCTTC.